A selection of T cell receptor beta chains follows, all from one sample in a study of T cell responses to AZD1222 COVID-19 vaccine. Profiled with immunoSEQ multiplex PCR; TCRdb holds only in-frame clones, not every one. The profile shows approximately 100,000 clones, about 87% of them singletons. The specimen comprised peripheral blood, sampled on day 0 of AZD1222 vaccination. The receptor source for this set is an adult in good health. The CDR3 runs from the conserved cysteine through the conserved F or W. Fields, in order: V gene, CDR3 protein.

>TRBV6-1
CASSEASGSTDTQYF
>TRBV28
CASSFRTDSGNTIYF
>TRBV19
CASSIGQGKTGELFF
>TRBV9
CASSGDTLNTEAFF
>TRBV11-2
CASSFLSPGQVEFF
>TRBV19
CASSMREGNYGYTF
>TRBV6-2/TRBV6-3
CASSRGNTEAFF
>TRBV9
CASSVTPYNEQFF
>TRBV10-1
CASSVALDCWGNTIYF
>TRBV6-1
CASSEGSLSWFF
>TRBV6-1
CASSEATGWNGELFF
>TRBV30
CACFDPGAFF
>TRBV7-6
CASSPGRNLGGETQYF